One T cell receptor (beta chain) is described in this entry. Original methodology: Nucleated cell number was recorded as an estimate derived from reference gene primer amplification. Data came from immunoSEQ multiplex PCR; TCRdb stores just in-frame clones and leaves some out. V, J and clone size are those of that table, while D and trimming were read from the DNA. Among 140,000 to 150,000 clones listed, 87% were seen once. These data come from a study of blood T cell repertoires in COVID-19. Looking at the study overall: Collection of acute and convalescent COVID-19 samples took place in the United States, Italy and Spain. T cells, B-cell-depleted T cells, or PBMCs supplied cDNA or gDNA.

This CDR3 is 14 amino acids long. Germline-derived CDR1 and CDR2 are MNHNS and SASEGT. V lost 3 bases and J lost 13; bases outside the gene matches: 15. V usage is TRBV6-1 and J usage is TRBJ2-7; 7 nucleotides line up with TRBD1. This TCR derives from a woman aged 45-65 years with acute or convalescent COVID-19. The sample taken for sequencing was peripheral blood. The CDR3 sequence is CASSEPETGHQIYF. CDR3 sequence (DNA): TGTGCCAGCAGTGAGCCTGAGACAGGGCATCAGATCTACTTC.